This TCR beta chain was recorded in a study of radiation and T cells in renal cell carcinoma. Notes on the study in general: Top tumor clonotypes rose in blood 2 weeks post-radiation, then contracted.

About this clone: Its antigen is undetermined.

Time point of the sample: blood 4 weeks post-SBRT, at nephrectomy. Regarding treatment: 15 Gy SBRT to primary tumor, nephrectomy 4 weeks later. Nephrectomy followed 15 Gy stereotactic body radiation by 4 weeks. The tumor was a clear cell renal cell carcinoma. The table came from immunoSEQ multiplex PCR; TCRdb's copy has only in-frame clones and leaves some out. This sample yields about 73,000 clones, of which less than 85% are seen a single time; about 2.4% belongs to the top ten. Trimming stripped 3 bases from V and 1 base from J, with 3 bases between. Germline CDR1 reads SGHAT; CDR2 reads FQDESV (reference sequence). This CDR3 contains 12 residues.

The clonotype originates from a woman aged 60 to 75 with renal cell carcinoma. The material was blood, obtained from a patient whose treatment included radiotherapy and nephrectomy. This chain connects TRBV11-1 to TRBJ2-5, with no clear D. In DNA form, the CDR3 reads TGTGCCAGCAGCTTTGGCCAAGAGACCCAGTACTTC. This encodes CASSFGQETQYF.